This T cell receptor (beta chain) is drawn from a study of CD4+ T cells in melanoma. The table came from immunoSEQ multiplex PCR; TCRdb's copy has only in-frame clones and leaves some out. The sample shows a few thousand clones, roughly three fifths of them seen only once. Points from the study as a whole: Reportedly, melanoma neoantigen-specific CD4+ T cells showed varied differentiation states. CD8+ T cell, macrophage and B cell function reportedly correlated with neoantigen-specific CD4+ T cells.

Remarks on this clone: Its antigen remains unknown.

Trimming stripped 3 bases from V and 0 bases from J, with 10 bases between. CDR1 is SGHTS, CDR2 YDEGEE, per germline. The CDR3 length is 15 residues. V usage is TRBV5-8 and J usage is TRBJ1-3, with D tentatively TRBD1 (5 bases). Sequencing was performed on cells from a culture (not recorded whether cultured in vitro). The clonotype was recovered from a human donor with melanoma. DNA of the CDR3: TGTGCCAGCAGCTACCGACAGCTCTCTGGAAACACCATATATTTT. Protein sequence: CASSYRQLSGNTIYF. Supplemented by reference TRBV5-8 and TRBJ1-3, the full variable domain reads EAGVTQSPTHLIKTRGQQATLRCSPISGHTSVYWYQQALGLGLQFLLWYDEGEERNRGNFPPRFSGRQFPNYSSELNVNALELEDSALYLCASSYRQLSGNTIYFGEGSWLTVV.